Shown below are 28 T cell receptor beta chains from a single sample sequenced in a study of PD-1 blockade in classical Hodgkin lymphoma. Brentuximab vedotin exposure varied among the patients, all of whom had relapsed after autologous stem cell transplantation. Method: immunoSEQ multiplex PCR; TCRdb's copy keeps in-frame clones and lacks some. The sample consists of about 86,000 clones, 85% to 90% of them appearing once. The sample was peripheral blood mononuclear cells (PBMCs), taken before the second cycle of nivolumab. These receptors all stem from a human donor with classical Hodgkin lymphoma.

This clone was seen only once. V usage is TRBV6-4 and J usage is TRBJ2-5; D may be TRBD2 (5 bases). The ends were cut back, 0 bases at V and 3 bases at J, with 8 bases in the middle. Germline V gene sequence: CDR1 MRHNA, CDR2 SNTAGT. This CDR3 contains 14 residues. The CDR3 loop reads CASSDSNGEETQYF. In DNA form, the CDR3 reads TGTGCCAGCAGTGACTCTAACGGGGAAGAGACCCAGTACTTC.

The chain carries TRBV18 and TRBJ2-3, with TRBD2 identical over 7 bases. The CDR3 is made up of 19 amino acids. Trimming at V came to 5 bases and at J to 2 bases, leaving 19 bases not matched to a gene. CDR1 is KGHSH, CDR2 LQKENI, per germline. The CDR3 loop is CASSAPLGTLAEDTDTQYF. In nucleotides, the CDR3 is TGTGCCAGCTCAGCGCCTCTAGGGACTCTAGCGGAGGACACAGATACGCAGTATTTT. Complete variable domain (other parts from reference TRBV18 and TRBJ2-3): NAGVMQNPRHLVRRRGQEARLRCSPMKGHSHVYWYRQLPEEGLKFMVYLQKENIIDESGMPKERFSAEFPKEGPSILRIQQVVRGDSAAYFCASSAPLGTLAEDTDTQYFGPGTRLTVL.

This chain links TRBV6-1 with TRBJ2-2; D is undetermined. The germline V gene has CDR1 MNHNS and CDR2 SASEGT. This CDR3 is built from 12 residues. The V and J ends lost 4 bases and 7 bases respectively, with 7 bases between them. Here the CDR3 reads CASSVHVGELFF. DNA for the CDR3: TGTGCCAGCAGTGTCCACGTCGGGGAGCTGTTTTTT.

The chain uses TRBV30 and TRBJ1-5; D unclear. This CDR3 contains 19 residues. The germline CDR1 and CDR2 sequences are GTSNPN and SVGIG (reference sequence). V was clipped by 1 base and J by 5 bases, with 27 bases between them. CDR3 DNA sequence: TGTGCCTGGAGTGAAGCCAAACTGGTGGTGAGCCAACCCCATCAGCCCCAGCATTTT. Encoded protein: CAWSEAKLVVSQPHQPQHF.

This rearrangement joins TRBV5-1 to TRBJ2-1, with TRBD2 as a possible D gene (6 bases). Germline-derived CDR1 and CDR2 are SGHRS and YFSETQ. V was cut by 5 bases and J by 2 bases, with 11 bases left in between. The CDR3 loop spans 14 amino acids. CDR3 DNA: TGCGCCAGCAGGGGTAGCGGAACCTACAATGAGCAGTTCTTC. This gives the protein CASRGSGTYNEQFF.

A note on this clone: The junction shows a germline mismatch at one end, possibly a read error. For the CDR3, the DNA is TGTGCCAGCACCGCGAACTCTGAAGCTTTCTTT. This encodes CASTANSEAFF. The genes are TRBV9 and TRBJ1-1; no clear D gene. The germline gives CDR1 SGDLS, CDR2 YYNGEE. There are 11 residues in the CDR3.

This rearrangement joins TRBV27 to TRBJ1-2; possible D gene TRBD1, 5 bases. In germline, CDR1 is MNHEY, CDR2 SMNVEV (reference sequence). This CDR3 has 13 amino acids. The V end lost 5 bases, the J end lost 5 bases, and 12 bases lay between the germline ends. CDR3 residues: CASSVDRRYGYTF. Here the CDR3 DNA reads TGTGCCAGCAGTGTAGACAGAAGATATGGCTACACCTTC.

This clone was seen once. The chain links TRBV30 to TRBJ2-5; D is perhaps TRBD1 or TRBD2 (5 bases each). V dropped 2 bases and J dropped 6 bases, with 22 bases sitting between them. The CDR3 extends over 16 amino acids. Germline V lookup: CDR1 GTSNPN, CDR2 SVGIG (reference sequence). CDR3 sequence: CAWSRTGTLGRQTQYF. CDR3 coding DNA: TGTGCCTGGAGTCGTACGGGGACCCTAGGTCGGCAGACCCAGTACTTC.

This clone was counted a single time. The rearrangement uses TRBV18 and TRBJ2-7, with D perhaps matching TRBD1 (5 bases). There are 16 residues in the CDR3. V lost 4 bases and J 0 bases, leaving 16 bases between the germline ends. Germline loops: CDR1 KGHSH, CDR2 LQKENI. CDR3 sequence reads: CASSLPKRDSSYEQYF. CDR3 bases: TGTGCCAGCTCACTCCCGAAGCGAGACAGCTCCTACGAGCAGTACTTC.

A few counts support this clone. The chain couples TRBV5-4 to TRBJ1-6; TRBD1 is a possible D gene (6 bases). With 4 bases removed from V and 8 bases from J, the gap between germline ends came to 16 bases. Germline lookup yields CDR1 SGHNT and CDR2 YYREEE (reference sequence). The CDR3 extends over 15 amino acids. The CDR3 region has the DNA TGTGCCAGCAGCCGGAGGGGGGGGACCGATTCACCCCTCCACTTT. This gives the protein CASSRRGGTDSPLHF.

The genes are TRBV7-9 and TRBJ2-3, with D perhaps TRBD1 (6 bases). V dropped 6 bases and J dropped 0 bases, with 16 bases sitting between them. Germline CDR1 reads SEHNR; CDR2 reads FQNEAQ (reference sequence). The CDR3 is 16 amino acids. The chain's CDR3 is CASSGYRVASTDTQYF. As DNA, the CDR3 is TGTGCCAGCAGTGGATACAGGGTAGCTAGCACAGATACGCAGTATTTT.

The rearrangement uses TRBV2 and TRBJ2-3; D unresolved. Germline-derived CDR1 and CDR2 are SNHLY and FYNNEI. Trimming took off 5 bases at V and 0 bases at J, with 6 bases between the two ends. CDR3 length: 13 residues. CDR3 DNA sequence: TGTGCCAGCAGTATGGGAAGCACAGATACGCAGTATTTT. It yields the protein CASSMGSTDTQYF.

The chain uses TRBV15 and TRBJ1-2; D uncertain. The CDR3 covers 14 residues. V was pared by 4 bases and J by 4 bases, with 13 bases between. Germline V gene sequence: CDR1 LNHNV, CDR2 YYDKDF (reference sequence). The CDR3 sequence: CATSKEVFGYGYTF. The CDR3 nucleotides read TGTGCCACCAGCAAAGAGGTTTTTGGCTATGGCTACACCTTC.

This chain uses TRBV4-1 with TRBJ2-7, with 7 bases that match TRBD1. Germline CDR1 MGHRA, CDR2 YSYEKL. J gave up 1 base and V 1 base, and 10 bases lay outside the gene matches. This CDR3 has 17 residues. The DNA of the CDR3 is TGCGCCAGCAGCCAAGGAGGTGGACCGGGACAGTCCTACGAGCAGTACTTC. Its translation: CASSQGGGPGQSYEQYF.

V gene TRBV7-6 combines with J gene TRBJ2-1, with TRBD2 identical over 8 bases. From germline, CDR1 is SGHVS and CDR2 FNYEAQ. CDR3 length: 15 residues. V lost 5 bases to trimming and J lost 5 bases; unmatched junction nucleotides: 8. The CDR3 reads CASSGISGADNEQFF. The DNA of the CDR3 is TGTGCCAGCAGCGGGATTAGCGGGGCAGACAATGAGCAGTTCTTC.

The chain carries TRBV6-1 and TRBJ2-7; 9 bases agree with TRBD1. Germline V gene sequence: CDR1 MNHNS, CDR2 SASEGT. The CDR3 spans 15 residues. V lost 3 bases and J lost 4; bases outside the gene matches: 7. DNA of the CDR3: TGTGCCAGCAGTGAGTTCGGACAGGGGTGGTACGAGCAGTACTTC. It is translated as CASSEFGQGWYEQYF.

Remarks on this clone: Other DNA variants within this sample encode the same CDR3. The J gene is TRBJ2-7, the V gene TRBV5-1; D is possibly TRBD1 (5 bases). The CDR3 consists of 13 residues. Trimming stripped 1 base from V and 2 bases from J, with 7 bases between. From germline, CDR1 is SGHRS and CDR2 YFSETQ. The CDR3 DNA sequence: TGCGCCAGCAGCTTGACAGGCCCCTACGAGCAGTACTTC. The encoded protein is CASSLTGPYEQYF. Full variable domain (outside the CDR3, taken from reference TRBV5-1 and TRBJ2-7): KAGVTQTPRYLIKTRGQQVTLSCSPISGHRSVSWYQQTPGQGLQFLFEYFSETQRNKGNFPGRFSGRQFSNSRSEMNVSTLELGDSALYLCASSLTGPYEQYFGPGTRLTVT.

The gene calls are TRBV7-9 and TRBJ2-7; D might be TRBD2 (6 bases). The germline V gene encodes CDR1 SEHNR and CDR2 FQNEAQ (reference sequence). V gave up 1 base and J gave up 2 bases, with 12 bases separating them. The CDR3 covers 15 residues. The CDR3 nucleotides are TGTGCCAGCAGCTTAGTTGGGGGGAAGACCTACGAGCAGTACTTC. Encoded protein: CASSLVGGKTYEQYF.

J is TRBJ2-6 and V is TRBV5-4; D is unclear. V lost 0 bases and J lost 2, with 0 bases in between. The CDR3 loop spans 13 amino acids. CDR1 is SGHNT and CDR2 is YYREEE in the germline V gene (reference sequence). The CDR3 coding sequence is TGTGCCAGCAGCTTGGCTGGGGCCAACGTCCTGACTTTC. Translated, it gives CASSLAGANVLTF.

The rearrangement joins TRBV7-9 to TRBJ2-5; the match to TRBD2 covers 12 bases. Trimming took 5 bases from V and 2 from J; bases not matched to a gene: 6. The CDR3 loop spans 16 amino acids. Germline CDR1 and CDR2: SEHNR and FQNEAQ (reference sequence). CDR3 in DNA: TGTGCCAGCAGCCCGAGACTAGCGGGGGAGCAAGAGACCCAGTACTTC. Amino acid sequence: CASSPRLAGEQETQYF.

The chain links TRBV11-2 to TRBJ2-7, with D perhaps matching TRBD2 (5 bases). The CDR3 is made up of 14 amino acids. V shed 4 bases and J shed 0 bases, with 10 bases lying between them. Germline V CDR1 and CDR2: SGHAT, FQNNGV. The CDR3 bases are TGTGCCAGCAGCTGGCGGGCCCTCTCCTACGAGCAGTACTTC. Translation gives CASSWRALSYEQYF.

In its sample, this clone was seen a few times. The chain is built from TRBV5-1 and TRBJ1-1, with D unresolved. CDR1 and CDR2 from the germline V gene are SGHRS and YFSETQ. The V and J ends lost 3 bases and 5 bases respectively, with 8 bases between them. The CDR3 totals 12 residues. The CDR3 sequence is CASSSWGTEAFF. The CDR3, as DNA: TGCGCCAGCAGCTCGTGGGGAACTGAAGCTTTCTTT.

J is TRBJ2-7 and V is TRBV10-3; tentative D call: TRBD1 (5 bases). CDR1 ENHRY and CDR2 SYGVKD come from the germline V gene. The CDR3 has 15 amino acids. Trimming removed 6 bases at V and 2 bases at J, with 17 bases between. CDR3 sequence (DNA): TGTGCCATCAGGAACAGGTTTGTCCCTCCCTACGAGCAGTACTTC. Its translation: CAIRNRFVPPYEQYF.

V gene TRBV6-6 combines with J gene TRBJ2-7; D unclear. The CDR3 extends over 11 amino acids. V shed 6 bases and J shed 5 bases, with 8 bases lying between them. Per the germline V gene, CDR1 is MNHNY and CDR2 is SVGAGI (reference sequence). The CDR3 sequence is CASRYRDEQYF. The CDR3 DNA sequence: TGTGCCAGCAGGTACCGGGACGAGCAGTACTTC.

This clone was seen a single time. The chain links TRBV4-1 to TRBJ2-3; 9 nucleotides align to TRBD2. Germline CDR1 MGHRA, CDR2 YSYEKL. This CDR3 comprises 16 residues. With V trimmed by 0 bases and J by 1 base, 2 bases remained unmatched. The CDR3 loop is CASSQEERGGTDTQYF. In DNA, the CDR3 is TGCGCCAGCAGCCAAGAGGAGCGGGGGGGCACAGATACGCAGTATTTT.

The gene calls are TRBV25-1 and TRBJ2-1, with 7 bases fitting TRBD2. V lost 3 bases and J lost 6; bases outside the gene matches: 8. Germline loops: CDR1 MGHDK, CDR2 SYGVNS. This CDR3 has 15 amino acids. For the CDR3, the DNA is TGTGCCAGCAGTGATCAGATGGTAGCGGGCAATGAGCAGTTCTTC. It is translated as CASSDQMVAGNEQFF.

As regards this clone: This sample also contains other DNA sequences that code for the same CDR3. V is TRBV30 and J is TRBJ2-7, with D possibly matching TRBD2 (6 bases). In germline, CDR1 is GTSNPN, CDR2 SVGIG (reference sequence). Trimming pared 0 bases from V and 4 bases from J, leaving 7 bases between. The CDR3 extends over 12 amino acids. CDR3 region: CAWSVRGYEQYF. DNA for the CDR3: TGTGCCTGGAGTGTACGGGGGTACGAGCAGTACTTC.

The V call is TRBV5-8, the J call TRBJ2-3, with D perhaps matching TRBD1 (5 bases). Germline CDR1 reads SGHTS; CDR2 reads YDEGEE. The CDR3 spans 12 residues. Trimming pared 2 bases from V and 7 bases from J, leaving 8 bases between. DNA of the CDR3: TGTGCCAGCAGCTTAGGGGTGAATACGCAGTATTTT. It translates to CASSLGVNTQYF.